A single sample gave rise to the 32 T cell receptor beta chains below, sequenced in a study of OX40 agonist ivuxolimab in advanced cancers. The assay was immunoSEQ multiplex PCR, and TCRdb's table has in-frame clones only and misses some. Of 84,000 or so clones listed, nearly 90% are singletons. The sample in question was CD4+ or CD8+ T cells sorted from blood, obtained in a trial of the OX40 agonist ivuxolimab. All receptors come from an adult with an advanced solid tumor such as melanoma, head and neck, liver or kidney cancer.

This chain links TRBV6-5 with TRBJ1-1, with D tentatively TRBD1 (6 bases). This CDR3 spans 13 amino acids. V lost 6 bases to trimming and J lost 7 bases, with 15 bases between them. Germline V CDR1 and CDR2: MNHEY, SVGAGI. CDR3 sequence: CASSTPGALEAFF. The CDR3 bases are TGTGCCAGCAGCACGCCAGGGGCGCTTGAAGCTTTCTTT.

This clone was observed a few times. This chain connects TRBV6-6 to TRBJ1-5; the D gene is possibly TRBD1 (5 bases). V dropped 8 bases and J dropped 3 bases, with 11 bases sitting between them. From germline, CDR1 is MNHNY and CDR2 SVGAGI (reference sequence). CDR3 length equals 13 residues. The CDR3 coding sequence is TGTGCCAGCGTCGTCGGGGCCAATCAGCCCCAGCATTTT. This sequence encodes CASVVGANQPQHF.

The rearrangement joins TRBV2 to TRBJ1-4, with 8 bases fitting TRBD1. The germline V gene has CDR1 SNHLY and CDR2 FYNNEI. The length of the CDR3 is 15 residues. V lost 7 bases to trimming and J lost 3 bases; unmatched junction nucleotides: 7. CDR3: CASTVRTGSNEKLFF. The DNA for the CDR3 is TGTGCCAGCACCGTCCGGACAGGGTCTAATGAAAAACTGTTTTTT.

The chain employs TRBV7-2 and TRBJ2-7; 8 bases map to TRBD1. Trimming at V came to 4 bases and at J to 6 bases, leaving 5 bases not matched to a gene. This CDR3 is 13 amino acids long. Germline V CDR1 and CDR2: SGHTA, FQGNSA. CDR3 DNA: TGTGCCAGCAGCTACTGGACAGGGATCGAGCAGTACTTC. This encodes CASSYWTGIEQYF. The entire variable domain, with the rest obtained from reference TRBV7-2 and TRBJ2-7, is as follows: GAGVSQSPSNKVTEKGKDVELRCDPISGHTALYWYRQSLGQGLEFLIYFQGNSAPDKSGLPSDRFSAERTGGSVSTLTIQRTQQEDSAVYLCASSYWTGIEQYFGPGTRLTVT.

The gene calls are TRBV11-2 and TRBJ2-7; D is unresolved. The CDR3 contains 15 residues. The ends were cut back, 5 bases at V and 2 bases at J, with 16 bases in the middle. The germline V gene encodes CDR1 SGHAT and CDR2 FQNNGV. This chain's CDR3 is CASSTPRASPYEQYF. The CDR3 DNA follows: TGTGCCAGCAGCACCCCCCGGGCCAGTCCCTACGAGCAGTACTTC.

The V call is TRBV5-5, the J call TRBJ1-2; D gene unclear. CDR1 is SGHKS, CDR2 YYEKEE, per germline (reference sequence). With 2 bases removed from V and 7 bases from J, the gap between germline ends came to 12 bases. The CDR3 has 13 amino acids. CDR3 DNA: TGTGCCAGCAGCTTTGACGCGTCTCCTGGCTACACCTTC. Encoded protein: CASSFDASPGYTF. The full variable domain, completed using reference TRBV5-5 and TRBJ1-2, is DAGVTQSPTHLIKTRGQQVTLRCSPISGHKSVSWYQQVLGQGPQFIFQYYEKEERGRGNFPDRFSARQFPNYSSELNVNALLLGDSALYLCASSFDASPGYTFGSGTRLTVV.

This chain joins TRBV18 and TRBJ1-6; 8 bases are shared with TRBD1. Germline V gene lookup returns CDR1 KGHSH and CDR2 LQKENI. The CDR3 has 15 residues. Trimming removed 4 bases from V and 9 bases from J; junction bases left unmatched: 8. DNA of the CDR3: TGTGCCAGCTCACAAGGGACAGGTACTCTTTCACCCCTCCACTTT. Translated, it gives CASSQGTGTLSPLHF.

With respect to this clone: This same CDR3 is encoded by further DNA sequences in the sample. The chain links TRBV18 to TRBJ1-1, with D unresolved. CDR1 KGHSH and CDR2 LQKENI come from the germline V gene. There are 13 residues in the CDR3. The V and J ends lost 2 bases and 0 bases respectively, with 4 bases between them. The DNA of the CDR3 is TGTGCCAGCTCACCAGGATTGAACACTGAAGCTTTCTTT. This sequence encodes CASSPGLNTEAFF.

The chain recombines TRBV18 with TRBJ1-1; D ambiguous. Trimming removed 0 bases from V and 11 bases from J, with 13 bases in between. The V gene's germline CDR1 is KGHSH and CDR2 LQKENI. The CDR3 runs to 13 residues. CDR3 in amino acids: CASSPPSDKEAFF. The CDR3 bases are TGTGCCAGCTCACCACCATCAGACAAGGAGGCTTTCTTT.

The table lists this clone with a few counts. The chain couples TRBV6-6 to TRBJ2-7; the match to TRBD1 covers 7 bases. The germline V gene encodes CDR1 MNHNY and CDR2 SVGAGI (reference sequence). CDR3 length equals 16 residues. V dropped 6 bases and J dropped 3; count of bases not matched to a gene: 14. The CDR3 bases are TGTGCCAGCAGGCCGGGTTCGAGGGGGCACCTCTACGAGCAGTACTTC. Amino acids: CASRPGSRGHLYEQYF.

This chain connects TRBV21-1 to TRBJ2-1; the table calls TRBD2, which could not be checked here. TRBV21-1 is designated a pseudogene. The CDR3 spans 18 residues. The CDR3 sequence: CASSKGLAGGTSYNEQFF. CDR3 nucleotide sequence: TGTGCCAGCAGCAAAGGACTAGCGGGGGGTACCTCCTACAATGAGCAGTTCTTC.

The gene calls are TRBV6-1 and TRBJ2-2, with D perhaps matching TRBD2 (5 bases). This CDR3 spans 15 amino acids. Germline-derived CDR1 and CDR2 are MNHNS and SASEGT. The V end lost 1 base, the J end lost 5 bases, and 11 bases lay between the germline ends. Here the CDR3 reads CASSEGQTGTGELFF. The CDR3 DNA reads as TGTGCCAGCAGTGAAGGTCAGACGGGGACCGGGGAGCTGTTTTTT.

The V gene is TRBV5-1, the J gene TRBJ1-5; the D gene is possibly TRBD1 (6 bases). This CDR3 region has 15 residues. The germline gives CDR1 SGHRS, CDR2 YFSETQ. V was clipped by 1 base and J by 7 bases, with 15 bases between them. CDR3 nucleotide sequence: TGCGCCAGCAGCTTGAGTCCAGGGACACTCCAGCCCCAGCATTTT. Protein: CASSLSPGTLQPQHF. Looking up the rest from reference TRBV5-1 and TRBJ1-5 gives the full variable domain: KAGVTQTPRYLIKTRGQQVTLSCSPISGHRSVSWYQQTPGQGLQFLFEYFSETQRNKGNFPGRFSGRQFSNSRSEMNVSTLELGDSALYLCASSLSPGTLQPQHFGDGTRLSIL.

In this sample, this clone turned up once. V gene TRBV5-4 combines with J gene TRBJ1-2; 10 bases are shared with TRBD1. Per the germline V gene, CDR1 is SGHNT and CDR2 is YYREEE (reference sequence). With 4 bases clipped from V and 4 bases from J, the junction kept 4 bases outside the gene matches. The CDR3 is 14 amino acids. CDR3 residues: CASSPDRGPYGYTF. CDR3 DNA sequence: TGTGCCAGCAGCCCAGACAGGGGGCCCTATGGCTACACCTTC.

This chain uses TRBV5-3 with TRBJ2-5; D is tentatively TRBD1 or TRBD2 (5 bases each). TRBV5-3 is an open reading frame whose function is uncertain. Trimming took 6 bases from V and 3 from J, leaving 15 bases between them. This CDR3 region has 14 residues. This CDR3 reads CARNSRDQKETQYF. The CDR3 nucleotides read TGTGCCAGAAACTCCCGGGACCAAAAAGAGACCCAGTACTTC.

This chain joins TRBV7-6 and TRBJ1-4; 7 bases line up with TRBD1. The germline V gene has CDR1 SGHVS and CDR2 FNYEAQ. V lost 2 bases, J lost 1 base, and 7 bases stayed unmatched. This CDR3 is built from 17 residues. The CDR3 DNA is TGTGCCAGCAGCTTACGGATGCGGGACAGAACTAATGAAAAACTGTTTTTT. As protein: CASSLRMRDRTNEKLFF.

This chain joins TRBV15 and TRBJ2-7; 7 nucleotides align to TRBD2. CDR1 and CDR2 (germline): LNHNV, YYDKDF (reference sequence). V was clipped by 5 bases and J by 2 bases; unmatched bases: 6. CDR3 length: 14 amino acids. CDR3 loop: CATSGGGRAYEQYF. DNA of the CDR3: TGTGCCACCAGCGGGGGGGGGAGAGCCTACGAGCAGTACTTC.

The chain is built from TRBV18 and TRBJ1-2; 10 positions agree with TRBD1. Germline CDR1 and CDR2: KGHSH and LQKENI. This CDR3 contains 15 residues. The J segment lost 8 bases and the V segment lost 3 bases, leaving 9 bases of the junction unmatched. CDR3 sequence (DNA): TGTGCCAGCTCACCCACGACAGGGGGCGCGAAGGGCTACACCTTC. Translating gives CASSPTTGGAKGYTF. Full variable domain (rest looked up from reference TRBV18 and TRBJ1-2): NAGVMQNPRHLVRRRGQEARLRCSPMKGHSHVYWYRQLPEEGLKFMVYLQKENIIDESGMPKERFSAEFPKEGPSILRIQQVVRGDSAAYFCASSPTTGGAKGYTFGSGTRLTVV.

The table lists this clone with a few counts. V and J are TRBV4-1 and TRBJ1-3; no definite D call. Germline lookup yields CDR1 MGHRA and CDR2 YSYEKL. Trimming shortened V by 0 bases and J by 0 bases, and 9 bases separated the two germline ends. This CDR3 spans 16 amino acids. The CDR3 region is CASSQDFTLSGNTIYF. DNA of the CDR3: TGCGCCAGCAGCCAAGATTTTACCCTCTCTGGAAACACCATATATTTT.

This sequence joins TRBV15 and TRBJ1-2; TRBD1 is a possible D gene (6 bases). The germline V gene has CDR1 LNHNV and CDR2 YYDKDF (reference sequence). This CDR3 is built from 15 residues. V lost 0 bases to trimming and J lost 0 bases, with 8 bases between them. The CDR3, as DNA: TGTGCCACCAGCAGAGATGGGACATCTAACTATGGCTACACCTTC. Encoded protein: CATSRDGTSNYGYTF.

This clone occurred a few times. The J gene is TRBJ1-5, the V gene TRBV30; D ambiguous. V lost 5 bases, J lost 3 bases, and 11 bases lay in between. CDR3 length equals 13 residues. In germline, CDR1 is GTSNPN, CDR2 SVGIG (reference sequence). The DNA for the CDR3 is TGTGCCTGGTCCCGTGGCGCCAATCAGCCCCAGCATTTT. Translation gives CAWSRGANQPQHF.

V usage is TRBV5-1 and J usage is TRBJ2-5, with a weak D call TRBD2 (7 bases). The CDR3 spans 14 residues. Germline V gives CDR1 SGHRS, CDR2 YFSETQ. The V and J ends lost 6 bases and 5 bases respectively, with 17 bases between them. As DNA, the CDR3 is TGCGCCAGCACTGGGGGCGGGAGACAGGAGACCCAGTACTTC. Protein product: CASTGGGRQETQYF.

The CDR3 DNA reads as TGTGCCAGCAGTTACGACAATCCCGGGGGAAACACCATATATTTT. Encoded protein: CASSYDNPGGNTIYF. The chain has TRBV6-5 and TRBJ1-3; D is uncertain. CDR3 length equals 15 residues. V was clipped by 2 bases and J by 4 bases, with 12 bases between them. Germline assignment: CDR1 MNHEY and CDR2 SVGAGI.

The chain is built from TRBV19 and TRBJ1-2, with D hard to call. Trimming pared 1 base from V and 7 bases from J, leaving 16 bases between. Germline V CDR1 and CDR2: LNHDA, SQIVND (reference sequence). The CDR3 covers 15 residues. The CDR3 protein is CASSIGGAGILGYTF. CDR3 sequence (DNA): TGTGCCAGTAGTATAGGGGGAGCGGGTATCCTTGGCTACACCTTC.

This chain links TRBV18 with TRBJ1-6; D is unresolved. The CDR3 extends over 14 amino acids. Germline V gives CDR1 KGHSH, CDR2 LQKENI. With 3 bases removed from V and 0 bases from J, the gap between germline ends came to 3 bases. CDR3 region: CASSPFSYNSPLHF. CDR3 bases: TGTGCCAGCTCACCGTTCTCCTATAATTCACCCCTCCACTTT.

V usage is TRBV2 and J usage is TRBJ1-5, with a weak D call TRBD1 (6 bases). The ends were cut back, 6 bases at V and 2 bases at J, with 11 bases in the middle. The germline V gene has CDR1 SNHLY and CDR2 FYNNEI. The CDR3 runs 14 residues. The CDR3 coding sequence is TGTGCCAGCAGGGGGACACATCGCAATCAGCCCCAGCATTTT. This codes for CASRGTHRNQPQHF.

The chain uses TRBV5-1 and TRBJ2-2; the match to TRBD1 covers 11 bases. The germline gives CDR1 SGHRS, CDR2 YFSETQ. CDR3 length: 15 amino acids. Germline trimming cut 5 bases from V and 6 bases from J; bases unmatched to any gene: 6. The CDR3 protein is CASSYGGQGAGELFF. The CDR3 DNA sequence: TGCGCCAGCAGTTATGGGGGACAGGGGGCCGGGGAGCTGTTTTTT.

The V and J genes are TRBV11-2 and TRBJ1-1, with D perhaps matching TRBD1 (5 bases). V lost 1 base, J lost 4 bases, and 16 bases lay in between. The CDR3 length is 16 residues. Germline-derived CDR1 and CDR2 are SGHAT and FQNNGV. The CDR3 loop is CASSLVMGVRITEAFF. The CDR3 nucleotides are TGTGCCAGCAGCTTAGTTATGGGGGTACGGATCACTGAAGCTTTCTTT.

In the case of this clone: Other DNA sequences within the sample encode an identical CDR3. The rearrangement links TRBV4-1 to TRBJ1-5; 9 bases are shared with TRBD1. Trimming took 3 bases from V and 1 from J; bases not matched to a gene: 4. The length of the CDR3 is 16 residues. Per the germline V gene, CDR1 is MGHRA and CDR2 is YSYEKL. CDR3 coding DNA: TGCGCCAGCAGCCAGTTCGGGACAGGGAGCAATCAGCCCCAGCATTTT. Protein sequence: CASSQFGTGSNQPQHF.

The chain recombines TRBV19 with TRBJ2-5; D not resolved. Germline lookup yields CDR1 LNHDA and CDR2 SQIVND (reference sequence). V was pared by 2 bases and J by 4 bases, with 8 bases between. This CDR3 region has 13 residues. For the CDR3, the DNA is TGTGCCAGTAGTATAACGGATCCAGAGACCCAGTACTTC. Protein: CASSITDPETQYF.

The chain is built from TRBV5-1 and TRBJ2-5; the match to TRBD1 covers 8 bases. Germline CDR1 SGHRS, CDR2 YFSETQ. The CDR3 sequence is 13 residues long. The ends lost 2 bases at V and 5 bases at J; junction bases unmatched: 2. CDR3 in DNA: TGCGCCAGCAGCTTATCAGGGGGCGAGACCCAGTACTTC. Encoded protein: CASSLSGGETQYF.

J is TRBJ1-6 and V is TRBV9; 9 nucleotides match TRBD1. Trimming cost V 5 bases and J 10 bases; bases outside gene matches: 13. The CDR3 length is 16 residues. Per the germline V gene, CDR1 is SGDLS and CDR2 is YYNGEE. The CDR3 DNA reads TGTGCCAGCAGTGAACGTACAGGGGGCGCAGGCTCACCCCTCCACTTT. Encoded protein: CASSERTGGAGSPLHF.